This T cell receptor beta chain was profiled in a study of memory CD4+ T cells and cytomegalovirus serostatus. Study information: This sample comes from healthy Belgian adults, about nine CMV seropositive, approximately 23 seronegative.

This clone has a handful of counts. Its antigen is not known. Single viable CD3+CD4+CD8-CD45RO+ cells were sorted as the memory CD4+ T cells. Study results and limitations: Each of 67 CMV-associated TCRbeta sequences occurred in one to five individuals.

Produced via immunoSEQ multiplex PCR; TCRdb's table is partial and in-frame only. The sample lists 50,000 to 60,000 clones, around 80% occurring once. The germline CDR1 and CDR2 sequences are SNHLY and FYNNEI. CDR3 size: 15 residues. Germline trimming cut 6 bases from V and 7 bases from J; bases unmatched to any gene: 11. The material sequenced was memory CD4+ T cells from blood. The clonotype originates from an adult in good health and CMV-seropositive. The rearrangement joins TRBV2 to TRBJ1-5, with 8 nucleotides matching TRBD1. The CDR3 DNA reads as TGTGCCAGCAGCGTGGACAGGGAAGAAGGGCAGCCCCAGCATTTT. This translates into CASSVDREEGQPQHF.